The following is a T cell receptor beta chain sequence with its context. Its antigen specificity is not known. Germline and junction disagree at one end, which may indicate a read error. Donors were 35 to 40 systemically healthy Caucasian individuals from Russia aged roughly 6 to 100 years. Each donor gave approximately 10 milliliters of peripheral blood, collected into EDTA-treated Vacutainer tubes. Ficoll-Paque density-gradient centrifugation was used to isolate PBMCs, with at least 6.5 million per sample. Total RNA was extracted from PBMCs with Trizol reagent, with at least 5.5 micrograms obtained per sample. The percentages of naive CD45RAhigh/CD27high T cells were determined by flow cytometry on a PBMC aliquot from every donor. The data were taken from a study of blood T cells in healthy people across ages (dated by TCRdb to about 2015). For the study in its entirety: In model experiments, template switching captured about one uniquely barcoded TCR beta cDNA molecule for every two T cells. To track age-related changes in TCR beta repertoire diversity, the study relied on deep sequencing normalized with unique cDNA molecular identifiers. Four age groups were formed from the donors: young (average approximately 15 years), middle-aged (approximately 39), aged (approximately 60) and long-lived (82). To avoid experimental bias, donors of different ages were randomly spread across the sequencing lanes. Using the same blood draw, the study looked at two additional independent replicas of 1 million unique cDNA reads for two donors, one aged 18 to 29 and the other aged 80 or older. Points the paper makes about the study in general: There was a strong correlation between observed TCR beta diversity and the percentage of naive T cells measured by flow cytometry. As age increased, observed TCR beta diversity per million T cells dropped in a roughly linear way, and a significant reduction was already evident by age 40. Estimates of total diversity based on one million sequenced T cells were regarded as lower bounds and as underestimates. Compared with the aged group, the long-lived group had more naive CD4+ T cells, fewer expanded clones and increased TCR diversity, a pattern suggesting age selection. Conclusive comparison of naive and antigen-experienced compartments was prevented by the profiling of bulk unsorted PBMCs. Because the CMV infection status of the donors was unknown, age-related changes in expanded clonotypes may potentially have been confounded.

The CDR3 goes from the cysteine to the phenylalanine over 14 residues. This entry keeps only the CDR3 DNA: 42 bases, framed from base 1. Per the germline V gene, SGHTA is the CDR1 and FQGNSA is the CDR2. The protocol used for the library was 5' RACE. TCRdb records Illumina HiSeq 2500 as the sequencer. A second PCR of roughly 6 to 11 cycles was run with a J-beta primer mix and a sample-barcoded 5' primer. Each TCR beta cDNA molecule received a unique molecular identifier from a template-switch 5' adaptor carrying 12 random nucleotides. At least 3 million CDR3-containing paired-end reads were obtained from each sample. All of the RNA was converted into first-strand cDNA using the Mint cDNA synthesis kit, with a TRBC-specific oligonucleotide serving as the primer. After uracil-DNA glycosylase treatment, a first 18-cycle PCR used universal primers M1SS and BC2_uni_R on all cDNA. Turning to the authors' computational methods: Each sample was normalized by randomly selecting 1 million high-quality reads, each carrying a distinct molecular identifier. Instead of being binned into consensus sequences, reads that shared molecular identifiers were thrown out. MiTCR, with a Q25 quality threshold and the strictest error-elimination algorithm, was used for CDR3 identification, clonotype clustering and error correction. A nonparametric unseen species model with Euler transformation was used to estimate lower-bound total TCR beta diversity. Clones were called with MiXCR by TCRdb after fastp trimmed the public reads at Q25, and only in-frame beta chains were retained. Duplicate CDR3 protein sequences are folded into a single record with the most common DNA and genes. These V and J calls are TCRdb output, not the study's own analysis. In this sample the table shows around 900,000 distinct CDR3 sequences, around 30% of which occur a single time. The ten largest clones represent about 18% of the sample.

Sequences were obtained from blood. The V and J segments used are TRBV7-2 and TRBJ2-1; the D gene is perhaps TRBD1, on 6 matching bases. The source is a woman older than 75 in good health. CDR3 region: CANSLGQGGNEQFF. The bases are TGTGCCAACAGCTTAGGCCAAGGGGGCAATGAGCAGTTCTTC. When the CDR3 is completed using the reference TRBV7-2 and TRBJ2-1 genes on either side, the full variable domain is GAGVSQSPSNKVTEKGKDVELRCDPISGHTALYWYRQSLGQGLEFLIYFQGNSAPDKSGLPSDRFSAERTGGSVSTLTIQRTQQEDSAVYLCANSLGQGGNEQFFGPGTRLTVL.